The rows below give T cell receptor beta chains drawn from one sample of a study of cytomegalovirus exposure and HLA in healthy donors. Using immunoSEQ multiplex PCR, the repertoire was profiled, and TCRdb retains in-frame clones only, with some absent. The data hold over 200,000 clones, with about nine tenths observed a single time. The sequencing sample was made of PBMCs. The source of these receptors is a young woman in good health and CMV-seropositive. The CDR3 runs from the conserved cysteine through the conserved F or W. D genes are given only for firm matches. Clone size appears in some rows only: once, few, many, or a class for an expanded clone.

>TRBV28|TRBD1|NA|TRBJ1-5
CASSSRGSHQPQHF
TGTGCCAGCAGTTCCAGGGGGAGTCATCAGCCCCAGCATTTT
>TRBV5-1|NA|NA|TRBJ1-5
CASRTGPNQPQHF
TGCGCCAGCAGAACAGGGCCAAATCAGCCCCAGCATTTT
>TRBV7-8|NA|NA|TRBJ1-1
CASSLFRQNTEAFF
TGTGCCAGCAGCTTATTTAGACAGAACACTGAAGCTTTCTTT
>TRBV25-1|TRBD2|NA|TRBJ2-1
CASSEYGGTSVHEQFF
TGTGCCAGCAGTGAATATGGGGGGACTAGCGTCCATGAGCAGTTCTTC
>TRBV5-1|TRBD2|NA|TRBJ2-7
CASSLERGADEQYF
TGCGCCAGCAGCTTGGAGCGGGGGGCGGACGAGCAGTACTTC
>TRBV6-5|TRBD1|NA|TRBJ2-5
CASSYSSRGQQETQYF
TGTGCCAGCAGTTACTCGTCGAGGGGGCAGCAAGAGACCCAGTACTTC
>TRBV6-5|TRBD2|NA|TRBJ2-1
CASSYSAGGPSNEQFF
TGTGCCAGCAGTTACTCAGCGGGAGGGCCTAGCAATGAGCAGTTCTTC
>TRBV7-2|TRBD1|NA|TRBJ2-5
CASSGGTGSQETQYF
TGTGCCAGCAGCGGCGGGACAGGGAGCCAAGAGACCCAGTACTTC
>TRBV30|NA|NA|TRBJ2-7
CAWSVGTGSYEQYF
TGTGCCTGGAGTGTAGGCACAGGGTCCTACGAGCAGTACTTC
>TRBV7-3|NA|NA|TRBJ2-3
CASSFSPDTQYF
TGTGCCAGCAGCTTCTCCCCTGATACGCAGTATTTT
>TRBV5-6|NA|NA|TRBJ2-7
CASSLSETDEQYF
TGTGCCAGCAGCTTGAGCGAAACGGACGAGCAGTACTTC
>TRBV4-1|NA|NA|TRBJ1-1
CASSQAAVQNTEAFF
TGCGCCAGCAGCCAGGCCGCAGTTCAGAACACTGAAGCTTTCTTT
>TRBV7-9|TRBD1|NA|TRBJ2-7
CASSSRQGLYEQYF
TGTGCCAGCAGCTCTCGACAGGGGTTATACGAGCAGTACTTC
>TRBV18|TRBD1|NA|TRBJ1-1
CANDGTAYIGAFF
TGTGCCAACGACGGGACAGCCTATATTGGAGCTTTCTTT
>TRBV28|TRBD1|NA|TRBJ1-2
CASSFGQGGYTF
TGTGCCAGCAGTTTCGGACAGGGTGGCTACACCTTC
>TRBV28|TRBD1|NA|TRBJ1-2
CASSLWKTGGAEVGYTF
TGTGCCAGCAGTTTATGGAAAACAGGGGGCGCTGAGGTTGGCTACACCTTC
>TRBV19|NA|once|TRBJ1-2
CASASNRNFNYGYTF
TGTGCCAGTGCTTCAAACAGGAACTTTAACTATGGCTACACCTTC
>TRBV27|TRBD1|NA|TRBJ2-1
CASSLGPRGRGNEQFF
TGTGCCAGCAGCCTCGGCCCGAGGGGGCGCGGGAATGAGCAGTTCTTC
>TRBV27|NA|NA|TRBJ2-2
CASSLQGGIGELFF
TGTGCCAGCAGTTTACAGGGAGGAATCGGGGAGCTGTTTTTT
>TRBV6-5|TRBD2|NA|TRBJ2-7
CASSLSGRAGYEQYF
TGTGCCAGCAGTTTAAGCGGGAGGGCTGGCTACGAGCAGTACTTC
>TRBV30|TRBD1|NA|TRBJ1-3
CAWSFLSGTGGGNTIYF
TGTGCCTGGAGTTTCTTATCCGGGACAGGGGGAGGAAACACCATATATTTT
>TRBV10-3|TRBD1|NA|TRBJ2-1
CAISNQGEPLNEQFF
TGTGCCATCAGCAATCAGGGGGAGCCCCTCAATGAGCAGTTCTTC
>TRBV19|NA|NA|TRBJ1-2
CASNRGVYGYTF
TGTGCCAGTAACCGCGGGGTCTATGGCTACACCTTC
>TRBV7-9|NA|NA|TRBJ1-1
CASSSYREKYMNTEAFF
TGTGCCAGCAGCTCATACAGGGAGAAGTACATGAACACTGAAGCTTTCTTT
>TRBV18|TRBD2|NA|TRBJ2-4
CASSPNLAGAKNIQYF
TGTGCCAGCTCACCCAATCTAGCGGGAGCCAAAAACATTCAGTACTTC
>TRBV30|NA|NA|TRBJ1-1
CAWSLTLTGPNTEAFF
TGTGCCTGGAGTCTAACCCTCACAGGGCCGAACACTGAAGCTTTCTTT
>TRBV14|NA|NA|TRBJ1-2
CASSQVPRIYGFTF
TGTGCCAGCAGCCAAGTCCCCAGGATCTATGGCTTCACCTTC
>TRBV5-4|TRBD1|NA|TRBJ2-7
CASSSVTGGEQYF
TGTGCCAGCAGCTCAGTAACAGGGGGCGAGCAGTACTTC
>TRBV9|TRBD1|NA|TRBJ1-1
CASSVDGVDRGNTEAFF
TGTGCCAGCAGCGTAGATGGGGTTGACAGGGGGAACACTGAAGCTTTCTTT
>TRBV19|NA|NA|TRBJ1-2
CATLAGPGGVYGYTF
TGTGCCACCCTGGCGGGTCCGGGCGGAGTCTATGGCTACACCTTC
>TRBV21-1|NA|NA|TRBJ1-3
CASSIPGQVSSGNTIYF
TGTGCCAGCAGCATACCGGGACAGGTGAGCTCTGGAAACACCATATATTTT
>TRBV9|NA|NA|TRBJ2-7
CASSGTGSKPYEQYF
TGTGCCAGCAGCGGAACAGGGAGTAAACCTTACGAGCAGTACTTC
>TRBV28|NA|NA|TRBJ2-7
CASSSGNYEQYF
TGTGCCAGCAGTTCGGGAAACTACGAGCAGTACTTC
>TRBV5-1|TRBD2|once|TRBJ2-5
CASSLVREAETQYF
TGCGCCAGCAGCTTGGTGCGGGAGGCGGAGACCCAGTACTTC
>TRBV19|TRBD1|NA|TRBJ1-2
CASSPVTGGLGYTF
TGTGCCAGTAGTCCCGTTACAGGGGGCCTCGGCTACACCTTC
>TRBV5-4|TRBD1|NA|TRBJ1-5
CASSPGTGGGNQPQHF
TGTGCCAGCAGTCCCGGGACAGGGGGCGGCAATCAGCCCCAGCATTTT
>TRBV2|NA|NA|TRBJ2-1
CASSESWEIRNEQFF
TGTGCCAGCAGTGAATCGTGGGAGATTCGAAATGAGCAGTTCTTC
>TRBV25-1|NA|NA|TRBJ1-4
CASSDLDSGATNEKLFF
TGTGCCAGCAGTGACCTCGACTCAGGGGCAACTAATGAAAAACTGTTTTTT
>TRBV2|NA|NA|TRBJ2-4
CASSLDKPKAKNIQYF
TGTGCCAGCAGCTTAGACAAGCCTAAAGCCAAAAACATTCAGTACTTC
>TRBV5-1|TRBD1|NA|TRBJ1-3
CASSPQPRTGVSGNTIYF
TGCGCCAGCAGCCCCCAGCCTCGGACAGGAGTTAGCGGAAACACCATATATTTT
>TRBV14|NA|NA|TRBJ1-1
CASSQDQGRIRTEAFF
TGTGCCAGCAGCCAAGATCAGGGGCGGATTCGTACTGAAGCTTTCTTT
>TRBV6-1|TRBD2|NA|TRBJ2-1
CASRGLAGYYNEQFF
TGTGCCAGCAGAGGACTAGCGGGATACTACAATGAGCAGTTCTTC
>TRBV11-2|NA|once|TRBJ1-1
CASSRHQNTEAFF
TGTGCCAGCAGTCGACACCAGAACACTGAAGCTTTCTTT
>TRBV10-2|NA|NA|TRBJ2-5
CASSSLLSETQYF
TGCGCCAGCAGTTCCCTTCTTTCGGAGACCCAGTACTTC
>TRBV20-1|NA|NA|TRBJ2-7
CSAPTFYEQYF
TGCAGTGCCCCCACTTTCTACGAGCAGTACTTC
>TRBV5-1|TRBD1|NA|TRBJ2-1
CASETGTGPYNEQFF
TGCGCCAGCGAAACCGGGACAGGTCCTTACAATGAGCAGTTCTTC
>TRBV18|NA|NA|TRBJ2-7
CASSPVRLANYEQYF
TGTGCCAGCTCACCAGTGAGGCTAGCAAACTACGAGCAGTACTTC
>TRBV11-2|NA|NA|TRBJ1-3
CASSLRDTIYF
TGTGCCAGCAGCCTCAGGGACACCATATATTTT
>TRBV16|NA|NA|TRBJ2-7
CASSQPGYEQYF
TGTGCCAGCAGCCAGCCGGGCTACGAGCAGTACTTC
>TRBV27|TRBD1|NA|TRBJ2-5
CASSDRAEETQYF
TGTGCCAGCAGTGACAGGGCGGAAGAGACCCAGTACTTC
>TRBV11-2|NA|NA|TRBJ2-7
CASSLPPTYEQYF
TGTGCCAGCAGCTTACCCCCAACTTACGAGCAGTACTTC
>TRBV19|NA|NA|TRBJ1-5
CASSIVDNQPQHF
TGTGCCAGTAGTATAGTAGACAATCAGCCCCAGCATTTT
>TRBV7-8|TRBD1|NA|TRBJ1-2
CASSSQGADGYTF
TGTGCCAGCAGCTCTCAGGGGGCGGATGGCTACACCTTC
>TRBV29-1|TRBD1|NA|TRBJ2-1
CSVGPSGTGGQVDGNEQFF
TGCAGCGTTGGCCCCTCCGGGACAGGGGGGCAAGTCGACGGAAATGAGCAGTTCTTC
>TRBV27|TRBD2|NA|TRBJ2-7
CASSLTRGLAGEPYEQYF
TGTGCCAGCAGTTTAACTAGGGGACTAGCGGGAGAGCCCTACGAGCAGTACTTC
>TRBV5-1|NA|NA|TRBJ1-4
CASSSPFRGPGKLFF
TGCGCCAGCAGCTCCCCGTTTCGGGGTCCAGGAAAACTGTTTTTT
>TRBV18|TRBD1|NA|TRBJ1-5
CASSPDRADQPQHF
TGTGCCAGCTCTCCGGACAGGGCGGATCAGCCCCAGCATTTT
>TRBV6-6|TRBD1|NA|TRBJ1-2
CASSYDRGDGYTF
TGTGCCAGCAGTTACGACAGGGGAGATGGCTACACCTTC
>TRBV28|NA|NA|TRBJ1-1
CASTTGRGAFF
TGTGCCAGCACCACAGGGAGAGGAGCTTTCTTT